Each of the 31 T cell receptor beta chains below was sequenced from the same sample in a study of breast tumors, draining lymph nodes, adjacent tissues. TCRdb processed the multiplex PCR reads anew with MiXCR; each CDR3 protein has one entry. Of about 230,000 distinct CDR3 sequences in the sample, about 34% are singletons; the top ten hold around 1.5%. Axillary draining lymph nodes of breast cancer patients supplied the node samples. Sequencing used axillary lymph node tissue. Receptors originate from a female donor with breast cancer. Some clones in this sample may be carry-over from other donors' samples.

This chain links TRBV20-1 with TRBJ1-1; 9 bases map to TRBD1. V lost 2 bases to trimming and J lost 12 bases; unmatched junction nucleotides: 10. The CDR3 has 13 residues. Germline V gene sequence: CDR1 DFQATT, CDR2 SNEGSKA (reference sequence). The CDR3 reads CSARYAGTGTTFF. In DNA, the CDR3 is TGCAGTGCTAGATACGCTGGGACAGGGACAACTTTCTTT.

This clonotype was observed at least ten times. The chain has TRBV20-1 and TRBJ2-7, with TRBD2 matching over 11 bases. The CDR3 sequence is 15 residues long. Germline trimming cut 0 bases from V and 3 bases from J; bases unmatched to any gene: 4. Germline V gives CDR1 DFQATT, CDR2 SNEGSKA (reference sequence). CDR3 amino acids: CSARDPGTSGYEQYF. Written as DNA, the CDR3 is TGCAGTGCTAGAGACCCAGGGACTAGCGGCTACGAGCAGTACTTC.

A note on this clonotype: At one of its ends the junction is not consistent with the germline gene, which may arise from a read error. The CDR3 DNA reads TGTGTCAGCGGTGGAGGTCCTACAAATGAGCAGTTCTTC. The encoded protein is CVSGGGPTNEQFF. The chain links TRBV25-1 to TRBJ2-1, with a weak D call TRBD2 (5 bases). This CDR3 has 13 amino acids. Germline loops: CDR1 MGHDK, CDR2 SYGVNS.

The chain couples TRBV2 to TRBJ1-4; 8 bases are a match to TRBD1. The CDR3 spans 13 residues. J was trimmed by 7 bases and V by 10 bases; bases with no gene match: 8. Germline lookup yields CDR1 SNHLY and CDR2 FYNNEI. The CDR3 nucleotides read TGTGCCACAAAGGTTGGACAGGGTGAAAAACTGTTTTTT. It codes for CATKVGQGEKLFF. Supplemented by reference TRBV2 and TRBJ1-4, the full variable domain reads EPEVTQTPSHQVTQMGQEVILRCVPISNHLYFYWYRQILGQKVEFLVSFYNNEISEKSEIFDDQFSVERPDGSNFTLKIRSTKLEDSAMYFCATKVGQGEKLFFGSGTQLSVL.

The chain combines TRBV20-1 with TRBJ1-1, with a possible D match to TRBD1 (6 bases). Germline-derived CDR1 and CDR2 are DFQATT and SNEGSKA (reference sequence). This CDR3 contains 15 residues. V lost 7 bases to trimming and J lost 0 bases, with 18 bases between them. CDR3 coding DNA: TGCAGTGTAGGGAAGGGGGGGGGCTTGAACACTGAAGCTTTCTTT. It yields the protein CSVGKGGGLNTEAFF.

This clonotype occurred many times. V is TRBV7-6 and J is TRBJ2-1; D may be TRBD1 (7 bases). V was clipped by 10 bases and J by 0 bases, with 13 bases between them. The germline V gene encodes CDR1 SGHVS and CDR2 FNYEAQ. CDR3 length equals 14 residues. CDR3 coding DNA: TGTGCCACCCGACAGGGAGGCTCCTACAATGAGCAGTTCTTC. As protein: CATRQGGSYNEQFF.

On this clonotype itself: It may be a read error: a sequence one base away is much more abundant. The chain employs TRBV10-3 and TRBJ1-1; TRBD1 matches at 7 bases. The CDR3 has 14 residues. Germline V gives CDR1 ENHRY, CDR2 SYGVKD. CDR3 sequence: CASSSSAGGTEASF. CDR3 nucleotide sequence: TGTGCCAGCAGTTCGTCCGCAGGGGGTACTGAAGCTTCCTTT.

This clonotype was picked up many times. This chain links TRBV12-3 or TRBV12-4 with TRBJ2-1; 7 bases are shared with TRBD2. The CDR3 covers 18 residues. The J segment lost 7 bases and the V segment lost 3 bases, leaving 18 bases of the junction unmatched. The chain's CDR3 is CASSLWDYRRRFRNEQFF. CDR3 DNA sequence: TGTGCCAGCAGTTTGTGGGACTATAGGCGTCGGTTTAGGAATGAGCAGTTCTTC.

This clonotype was counted ten times or more. The chain is built from TRBV7-3 and TRBJ2-3; 8 nucleotides line up with TRBD2. V trimming: 5 bases; J trimming: 4 bases; junction bases outside the gene matches: 11. Germline V gives CDR1 SGHTA, CDR2 FQGTGA. This CDR3 region has 16 residues. As DNA, the CDR3 is TGTGCCAGCAGCGAAACCCTAGCGGGCGGGGCAGATACGCAGTATTTT. Protein sequence: CASSETLAGGADTQYF.

As for this clonotype: This may stem from a read error, because a much larger clone lies one nucleotide away. The chain recombines TRBV6-2 or TRBV6-3 with TRBJ1-4; tentatively, D is TRBD1 (5 bases). The CDR3 loop spans 14 amino acids. Looked up from germline, CDR1 is MNHEY and CDR2 is SVGEGT. This chain's CDR3 is CTSPCDSFNEKLFF. The CDR3 nucleotides read TGTACCAGTCCTTGTGACAGCTTTAATGAAAAACTGTTTTTT.

This clonotype has more than one count but fewer than ten. A much larger clone is a single base away; this may be a read error. This CDR3 is missing its conserved last phenylalanine or tryptophan, likely due to a read error. The chain employs TRBV28 and TRBJ2-1, with D possibly being TRBD1 or TRBD2 (5 bases each). Trimming removed 5 bases from V and 3 bases from J, with 11 bases in between. This CDR3 contains 14 residues. Per germline, CDR1 MDHEN and CDR2 SYDVKM. DNA for the CDR3: TGTGCCAGCAGTCGACAGCGGCGCTACAATGAGCAGTTCCTC. Amino acid sequence: CASSRQRRYNEQFL.

This chain links TRBV12-3 or TRBV12-4 with TRBJ1-5; no definite D call. Trimming removed 1 base at V and 5 bases at J, with 6 bases between. The CDR3 is made up of 13 amino acids. CDR3 amino acids: CASSLVGYQPQHF. The CDR3 nucleotides are TGTGCCAGCAGTTTAGTGGGTTATCAGCCCCAGCATTTT.

In this sample, this clonotype turned up many times. The CDR3 bases are TGTGCCAGCAGCTTGATTGCGGTTAGCACAGATACGCAGTATTTT. Its translation is CASSLIAVSTDTQYF. V gene TRBV7-6 combines with J gene TRBJ2-3; no reliable D call. The CDR3 has 15 residues. V was shortened by 3 bases and J by 0 bases, with 10 bases between the two germline ends. The germline gives CDR1 SGHVS, CDR2 FNYEAQ.

On this clonotype: A much bigger clone sits one base away, suggesting this may be a read error. The chain has TRBV11-1 and TRBJ2-7; D remains ambiguous. Germline V lookup: CDR1 SGHAT, CDR2 FQDESV (reference sequence). CDR3 length: 12 amino acids. The CDR3 here is CASSLEPYAQYF. The DNA of the CDR3 is TGTGCCAGCAGCTTAGAACCGTACGCGCAGTACTTC.

This clonotype was seen a few times. One base away lies a much larger clone, so this may be a sequencing read error. As DNA, the CDR3 is TGTGCCAGCAGCTTATACAGAGGCGCGCAGTACTTC. This encodes CASSLYRGAQYF. The chain links TRBV11-2 to TRBJ2-7, with D hard to call. Germline V gives CDR1 SGHAT, CDR2 FQNNGV. The CDR3 loop spans 12 amino acids. Trimming took 2 bases from V and 9 from J, leaving 11 bases between them. The full variable domain, with the rest looked up from reference TRBV11-2 and TRBJ2-7, is EAGVAQSPRYKIIEKRQSVAFWCNPISGHATLYWYQQILGQGPKLLIQFQNNGVVDDSQLPKDRFSAERLKGVDSTLKIQPAKLEDSAVYLCASSLYRGAQYFGPGTRLTVT.

Comment on this clonotype: One junction end does not reproduce the germline sequence, and a read error may be involved. This sequence joins TRBV6-6 and TRBJ1-2; maybe TRBD1 (5 bases). Germline CDR1 reads MNHNY; CDR2 reads SVGAGI (reference sequence). The CDR3 has 13 amino acids. Written as DNA, the CDR3 is TGTGCCACCAGTGCGGGGGGAGGGGAAGGCTACACCTTC. It is translated as CATSAGGGEGYTF.

The chain joins TRBV20-1 to TRBJ1-6, with D uncertain. The CDR3 is made up of 12 amino acids. The ends were cut back, 1 base at V and 6 bases at J, with 4 bases in the middle. From germline, CDR1 is DFQATT and CDR2 SNEGSKA (reference sequence). The CDR3 coding sequence is TGCAGTGCTAGAGCGGCTAATTCACCCCTCCACTTT. It translates to CSARAANSPLHF.

In regard to this clonotype: This likely comes from a read error, as the CDR3 has no conserved phenylalanine or tryptophan at its end. J is TRBJ1-2 and V is TRBV24-1, with 12 bases lining up with TRBD1. Looked up from germline, CDR1 is KGHDR and CDR2 is SFDVKD. The CDR3 is 18 residues long. In nucleotides, the CDR3 is TGTGCCGCCAGTGAACGGGACAGGGGGCTTTACCCTAACTATGGCTACACCCTC. Residues: CAASERDRGLYPNYGYTL.

The rearrangement joins TRBV5-4 to TRBJ2-1; weak D call: TRBD1 (5 bases). V was shortened by 4 bases and J by 12 bases, with 23 bases between the two germline ends. The CDR3 is 15 amino acids. The germline V gene encodes CDR1 SGHNT and CDR2 YYREEE (reference sequence). CDR3 residues: CASSQHPQGRDGQFF. In nucleotides, the CDR3 is TGTGCCAGCAGCCAACACCCCCAGGGTCGTGATGGGCAGTTCTTC. Based on the CDR3 plus reference TRBV5-4 and TRBJ2-1, the full variable domain is ETGVTQSPTHLIKTRGQQVTLRCSSQSGHNTVSWYQQALGQGPQFIFQYYREEENGRGNFPPRFSGLQFPNYSSELNVNALELDDSALYLCASSQHPQGRDGQFFGPGTRLTVL.

At least ten counts were recorded for this clonotype. J is TRBJ2-5 and V is TRBV2; D call uncertain. This CDR3 is 12 amino acids long. CDR1 and CDR2 from the germline V gene are SNHLY and FYNNEI. Deletions cut 2 bases from V and 5 bases from J, with 6 bases between. For the CDR3, the DNA is TGTGCCAGCAGTGAATACGCGGAGACCCAGTACTTC. Its protein is CASSEYAETQYF.

This clonotype was seen ten or more times. The chain couples TRBV7-2 to TRBJ2-5; D gene unclear. This CDR3 has 13 amino acids. Germline V gives CDR1 SGHTA, CDR2 FQGNSA. V was shortened by 2 bases and J by 1 base, with 5 bases between the two germline ends. The CDR3 protein is CASSLTPQETQYF. The CDR3 nucleotides read TGTGCCAGCAGCTTAACGCCCCAAGAGACCCAGTACTTC.

This clonotype was recorded at least ten times. The V call is TRBV6-6, the J call TRBJ2-3, with TRBD2 matching over 11 bases. V shed 6 bases and J 5 bases; nucleotides not matched to a gene: 7. This CDR3 comprises 15 residues. CDR1 is MNHNY, CDR2 SVGAGI, per germline (reference sequence). CDR3 nucleotide sequence: TGTGCCAGCAGCGAGGGGACTAGCGGAGGAGATACGCAGTATTTT. Translation gives CASSEGTSGGDTQYF.

The chain couples TRBV25-1 to TRBJ2-1; possibly TRBD2 for D (5 bases). The CDR3 covers 13 residues. Germline V gene sequence: CDR1 MGHDK, CDR2 SYGVNS. The V end was cut by 3 bases, the J end by 10 bases, with 13 bases between. CDR3 amino acids: CASSDPAVREQFF. The CDR3 DNA reads TGTGCCAGCAGTGATCCAGCGGTTCGGGAGCAGTTCTTC.

This clonotype was observed at least ten times. The chain is built from TRBV5-5 and TRBJ2-2; 8 bases map to TRBD2. This CDR3 is built from 15 residues. CDR1 SGHKS and CDR2 YYEKEE come from the germline V gene (reference sequence). V shed 4 bases and J 2 bases; nucleotides not matched to a gene: 4. CDR3 loop: CASSRLAQNTGELFF. In nucleotides, the CDR3 is TGTGCCAGCAGCCGACTAGCGCAAAACACCGGGGAGCTGTTTTTT.

In this sample, this clonotype turned up a few times. The V call is TRBV6-1, the J call TRBJ2-5, with a possible D match to TRBD2 (5 bases). The CDR3 is 13 amino acids. V was cut by 6 bases and J by 1 base, with 9 bases left in between. Germline CDR1 reads MNHNS; CDR2 reads SASEGT. CDR3 residues: CASRLTTQETQYF. The CDR3 coding sequence is TGTGCCAGCAGGTTGACTACCCAAGAGACCCAGTACTTC.

This clonotype was seen at least ten times. The rearrangement uses TRBV3-2 and TRBJ2-5; TRBD1, the table's D call, lacks a check against the DNA. TRBV3-2 has pseudogene status. The CDR3 has 14 residues. The CDR3 loop is CASSQSLGYETQYF. CDR3 in DNA: TGTGCCAGCAGCCAGTCCCTGGGTTACGAGACCCAGTACTTC.

This clonotype was seen repeatedly, ten times or more. The rearrangement links TRBV5-1 to TRBJ2-1; D remains unclear. Germline-derived CDR1 and CDR2 are SGHRS and YFSETQ. CDR3 length: 13 residues. Trimming left V 5 bases short and J 2 bases short, with 8 bases between. CDR3 sequence (DNA): TGCGCCAGCAGGTTGAGTACCTACAATGAGCAGTTCTTC. It yields the protein CASRLSTYNEQFF. The full variable domain, rest sourced from reference TRBV5-1 and TRBJ2-1, is KAGVTQTPRYLIKTRGQQVTLSCSPISGHRSVSWYQQTPGQGLQFLFEYFSETQRNKGNFPGRFSGRQFSNSRSEMNVSTLELGDSALYLCASRLSTYNEQFFGPGTRLTVL.

This rearrangement joins TRBV19 to TRBJ1-2; D not resolved. This CDR3 is built from 11 residues. In germline, CDR1 is LNHDA, CDR2 SQIVND (reference sequence). V shed 5 bases and J shed 8 bases, with 9 bases lying between them. The DNA for the CDR3 is TGTGCCAGTAGTGCGTCTAGCGGCTACACCTTC. Encoded protein: CASSASSGYTF.

This clonotype came up a few times. A much larger clonotype is one base distant, so this may be a read error. The chain employs TRBV12-3 or TRBV12-4 and TRBJ1-2; 12 bases align to TRBD1. CDR3 length: 14 residues. Losses at the gene ends were 3 bases for V and 7 bases for J; bases not matched to a gene: 3. CDR3 bases: TGTGCCAGCAGTTTCGGGGACAGGGGGCTTGGCTACACCTTC. Translating it yields CASSFGDRGLGYTF.

This clonotype was seen ten or more times. The CDR3 loop reads CASSIRGRRNEQYF. Written as DNA, the CDR3 is TGTGCCAGTAGTATCAGGGGTCGTAGGAACGAGCAGTACTTC. This sequence joins TRBV19 and TRBJ2-7; weak D call: TRBD1 (6 bases). The CDR3 consists of 14 residues. Per germline, CDR1 LNHDA and CDR2 SQIVND (reference sequence). Trimming cost V 3 bases and J 5 bases, with 14 bases left between them. The full variable domain, rest sourced from reference TRBV19 and TRBJ2-7, is DGGITQSPKYLFRKEGQNVTLSCEQNLNHDAMYWYRQDPGQGLRLIYYSQIVNDFQKGDIAEGYSVSREKKESFPLTVTSAQKNPTAFYLCASSIRGRRNEQYFGPGTRLTVT.

This clonotype was seen ten or more times. The chain links TRBV20-1 to TRBJ2-5; D gene unclear. The V end lost 6 bases, the J end lost 2 bases, and 10 bases lay between the germline ends. CDR1 and CDR2 from the germline V gene are DFQATT and SNEGSKA (reference sequence). This CDR3 is 12 amino acids long. The CDR3 reads CSAAPEQETQYF. The CDR3 DNA follows: TGCAGTGCAGCCCCGGAACAAGAGACCCAGTACTTC.